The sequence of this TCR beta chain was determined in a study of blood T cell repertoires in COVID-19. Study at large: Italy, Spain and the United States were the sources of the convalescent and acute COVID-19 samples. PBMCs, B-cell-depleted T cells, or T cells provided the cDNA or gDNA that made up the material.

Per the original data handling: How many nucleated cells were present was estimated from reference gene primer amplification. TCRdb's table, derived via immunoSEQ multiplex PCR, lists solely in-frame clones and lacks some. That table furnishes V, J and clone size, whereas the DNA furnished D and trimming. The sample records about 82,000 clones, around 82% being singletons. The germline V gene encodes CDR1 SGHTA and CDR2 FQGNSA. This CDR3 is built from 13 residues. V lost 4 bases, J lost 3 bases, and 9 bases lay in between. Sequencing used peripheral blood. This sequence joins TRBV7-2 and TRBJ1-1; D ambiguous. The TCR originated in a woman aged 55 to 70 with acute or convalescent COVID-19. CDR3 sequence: CASSSAPDTEAFF. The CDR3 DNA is TGTGCCAGCAGCTCCGCCCCGGACACTGAAGCTTTCTTT.